Many counts were recorded for the clone carrying this T cell receptor beta chain. Data came from immunoSEQ multiplex PCR; TCRdb stores just in-frame clones and leaves some out. The table lists over a million clones, around 76% of them singletons. This sample is part of a study of shared clonotypes between healthy human individuals. The CDR3 consists of 11 residues. Germline V gene sequence: CDR1 GTSNPN, CDR2 SVGIG (reference sequence). V was shortened by 1 base and J by 7 bases, with 6 bases between the two germline ends. The sample was memory CD4+ T cells sorted from blood. Subset given: CD45RA-negative fraction. The V call is TRBV30, the J call TRBJ2-3; maybe TRBD1 (5 bases). The sequence was collected from a man between 18 and 29 years old in good health. CDR3 coding DNA: TGTGCCTGGAGTGAGGGGTATACGCAGTATTTT. Residues: CAWSEGYTQYF.